The text below deals with one T cell receptor (beta chain). Its antigen is not identified. This sample was included in a study of shared clonotypes between healthy human individuals. Study-level results: It was observed that 5% to 6% of naive CD4 clonotypes were shared across a handful of donors. Large sequencing depth failed to make sorted-subset sequencing complete, rarefaction showed.

Per germline, CDR1 LNHDA and CDR2 SQIVND (reference sequence). V was clipped by 2 bases and J by 3 bases, with 4 bases between them. The CDR3 has 12 amino acids. Investigators spread the genomic DNA of each subset evenly over several immunoSEQ plates. Authors' data handling: Owing to the provision of junction-only sequences devoid of quality scores by immunoSEQ, filtering differed. The protocol was immunoSEQ multiplex PCR, while the TCRdb copy is restricted to in-frame clones and leaves out a portion. Clonal size and the V and J genes are those of that table, whereas D and trimming came from the DNA. The sample carries about a million clones, over 75% recorded once.

The genes are TRBV19 and TRBJ1-2; no firm D call. The clonotype comes from a young man in good health. The specimen sequenced was memory CD4+ T cells sorted from blood. Subset described: CD45RA-negative fraction. The CDR3 bases are TGTGCCAGTAGTATAATGGACTATGGCTACACCTTC. Encoded protein: CASSIMDYGYTF.